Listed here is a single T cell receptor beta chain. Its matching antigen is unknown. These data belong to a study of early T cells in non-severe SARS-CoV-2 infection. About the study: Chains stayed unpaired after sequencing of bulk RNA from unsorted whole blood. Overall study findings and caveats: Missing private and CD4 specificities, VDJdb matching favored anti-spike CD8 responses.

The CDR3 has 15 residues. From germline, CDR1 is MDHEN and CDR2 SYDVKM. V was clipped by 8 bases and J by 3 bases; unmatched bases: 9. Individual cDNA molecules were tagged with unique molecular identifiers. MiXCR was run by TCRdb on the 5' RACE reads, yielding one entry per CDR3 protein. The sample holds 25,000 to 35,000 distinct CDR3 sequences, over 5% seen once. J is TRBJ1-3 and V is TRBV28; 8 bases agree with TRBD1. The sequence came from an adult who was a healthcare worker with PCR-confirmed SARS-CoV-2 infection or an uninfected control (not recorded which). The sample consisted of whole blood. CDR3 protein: CASQHQGARGNTIYF. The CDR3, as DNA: TGTGCCAGCCAACACCAGGGGGCGCGTGGAAACACCATATATTTT.